This T cell receptor (beta chain) was sequenced for a study of Ad26.COV2.S vaccination and SARS-CoV-2 variants. General observations from the study: There was reportedly substantial breadth in spike-specific CD8+ and CD4+ T cell responses after vaccination.

The table came from immunoSEQ multiplex PCR; TCRdb's copy has only in-frame clones and leaves some out. The sample includes more than 350,000 clones, about 93% of them seen just once. Specified treatment: 15 to 20 received Ad26.COV2.S at low or high dose, single or two shots; 5 received placebo; per-sample allocation not given. Sampling happened 63 days after the first vaccine or placebo injection. In the case of this clone: Its target is not known.

V lost 6 bases to trimming and J lost 5 bases, with 14 bases between them. The length of the CDR3 is 13 residues. The chain employs TRBV12-3 or TRBV12-4 and TRBJ2-7; D not certain. The sequenced sample was peripheral blood, obtained in a trial of Ad26.COV2.S vaccine versus placebo. The sequence was collected from a person aged 18 to 59 who received the Ad26.COV2.S COVID-19 vaccine or a placebo. Here the CDR3 reads CASSQSTLNEQYF. DNA for the CDR3: TGTGCCAGCAGCCAGAGTACCCTGAACGAGCAGTACTTC.